One T cell receptor (beta chain) is described in this entry. Its specific antigen is unknown. No much larger clone is present one base from it, and per-base qualities are unavailable. In the prospective study, participants were 18 to 89 years old, resided in about two dozen geographic areas of the United States, and were enrolled through a virtual design. To assign participants to cohorts, the prospective study relied on clinical history that participants themselves reported in a screening survey and a study questionnaire. For ImmuneRACE Cohort 3, a participant was defined as recovered based on two consecutive negative NP/OP PCR tests, clearance by a healthcare professional, or resolution of symptoms. Each participant in the prospective study had whole blood, serum and a nasopharyngeal or oropharyngeal swab collected by mobile phlebotomists. Prospective study participants could optionally give additional blood draws and questionnaires over an approximately two-month period. Prospective study blood samples were shipped either frozen or at room temperature before DNA extraction.

This sample is drawn from a study of blood T cell repertoires in COVID-19 (dated by TCRdb to the early 2020s). Background on the whole study: Collaborator samples came from the United States, Italy and Spain and covered acute and convalescent phases of COVID-19. Sample metadata almost always included a de-identified subject ID, COVID-19 status, age in years and sex. The samples were drawn from the first 160 participants of the ongoing ImmuneRACE study and from 1,200 or so subjects provided by 6 global collaborators. Deeply sampled blood TCRbeta repertoires from subjects exposed to, actively infected with, or recovered from COVID-19 were included in the dataset. Where available, HLA class I and class II types were obtained from metadata supplied by the sample provider rather than from assay-based typing. The repertoires were released in a freely available public database intended as a resource for research on the immune response to SARS-CoV-2. The material from the prospective study consisted of cDNA or gDNA derived from T cells, B-cell-depleted T cells, or PBMCs.

The junction shows trimming of 3 bases on V and 2 bases on J, and the gene matches do not reach 1 base of it. From the cysteine through the phenylalanine, the CDR3 covers 14 amino acids. Here the CDR3 DNA is all that survives: 42 bases in frame from base 1. From the germline V gene (reference sequence), CDR1 is GTSNPN and CDR2 is SVGIG. TCRbeta CDR3 regions were amplified from genomic DNA using the immunoSEQ Assay, a bias-controlled multiplex PCR. As for the original processing: Within the assay, amplification of reference gene primers was used to estimate how many nucleated cells each sample contained. To quantify the absolute abundance of each unique TCRbeta CDR3 rearrangement, sequence reads were collapsed and filtered. Productive Simpson clonality was computed per sample as the square root of Simpson's diversity index over productive rearrangements. TCRdb retrieved this table from immuneACCESS and kept in-frame rearrangements only. Not all clones are present; in checked studies, unresolved V genes account for under half, and no reason is known for the remainder. V and J calls and clone size are those listed in that table; D and trimming were worked out from the DNA. The sample has hundreds of thousands of clones on record, 85% to 90% of them singletons. In total, the top ten clones hold 1.5% to 2% of the sample.

Broad study findings and their caveats: Clinical and demographic metadata were provided uncurated, with the amount varying by source and participant.

This TCR was sampled from a woman aged 45-65 years who had recovered from COVID-19. The rearranged segments are TRBV30 and TRBJ2-3; a stretch of 11 junction bases matches TRBD2. Sequencing was carried out using PBMCs or T cells enriched from blood (not recorded which). Here the CDR3 is given as CAWRGLAVTDTQYF. The DNA is as follows: TGTGCCTGGAGGGGACTAGCGGTCACAGATACGCAGTATTTT.